The 26 T cell receptor beta chains listed next were all sequenced from one sample in a study of shared clonotypes between healthy human individuals. TCRdb keeps only in-frame clones here, not all; method: immunoSEQ multiplex PCR. The table includes approximately 1,000,000 clones, approximately 80% detected once. The sample consisted of memory CD4+ T cells from PBMCs. The subset here: CD45RA-negative fraction. These receptor sequences come from a man between 18 and 35 years old in good health. Some clones in this sample may be carry-over from other donors' samples.

This clone was detected only once. The chain employs TRBV18 and TRBJ1-5; D remains unclear. The CDR3 runs 15 residues. Germline assignment: CDR1 KGHSH and CDR2 LQKENI. Trimming took 2 bases from V and 1 from J, leaving 9 bases between them. DNA for the CDR3: TGTGCCAGCTCACCAGAGACGGCCAGCAATCAGCCCCAGCATTTT. Its translation: CASSPETASNQPQHF.

This clone was seen repeatedly, ten times or more. The sample contains more than one DNA sequence encoding this CDR3. V usage is TRBV18 and J usage is TRBJ2-1, with a possible D match to TRBD1 (5 bases). The V gene's germline CDR1 is KGHSH and CDR2 LQKENI. Trimming removed 0 bases from V and 3 bases from J, with 9 bases in between. This CDR3 contains 15 residues. As DNA, the CDR3 is TGTGCCAGCTCACCACCCGGACAATTCTACAATGAGCAGTTCTTC. Protein sequence: CASSPPGQFYNEQFF.

This chain uses TRBV27 with TRBJ2-1, with 9 bases lining up with TRBD2. The CDR3 runs 16 residues. Per the germline V gene, CDR1 is MNHEY and CDR2 is SMNVEV (reference sequence). Losses at the gene ends were 10 bases for V and 0 bases for J; bases not matched to a gene: 10. As DNA, the CDR3 is TGTGCCACGCTCAATAGCGGGAGCAGCTCCTACAATGAGCAGTTCTTC. Translation: CATLNSGSSSYNEQFF.

This clone has just one count. The genes are TRBV18 and TRBJ2-3; no definite D call. Germline lookup yields CDR1 KGHSH and CDR2 LQKENI. This CDR3 spans 13 amino acids. V was clipped by 3 bases and J by 2 bases, with 6 bases between them. The chain's CDR3 is CASSPTYTDTQYF. For the CDR3, the DNA is TGTGCCAGCTCACCGACCTACACAGATACGCAGTATTTT.

The chain combines TRBV4-1 with TRBJ1-3, with D tentatively TRBD1 (5 bases). The V end lost 0 bases, the J end lost 4 bases, and 19 bases lay between the germline ends. The germline gives CDR1 MGHRA, CDR2 YSYEKL. The CDR3 has 18 amino acids. The CDR3 DNA is TGCGCCAGCAGCCAAGAGGGGTCGGCGTCGGGGGTCGGAAACACCATATATTTT. Translating it yields CASSQEGSASGVGNTIYF.

This chain connects TRBV10-3 to TRBJ2-1; 8 bases are a match to TRBD1. The germline gives CDR1 ENHRY, CDR2 SYGVKD. V lost 6 bases, J lost 3 bases, and 7 bases stayed unmatched. The CDR3 runs 15 residues. The CDR3 reads CAIRGTGRNYNEQFF. The DNA for the CDR3 is TGTGCCATCAGGGGGACAGGAAGGAACTACAATGAGCAGTTCTTC.

On this clone itself: The identical CDR3 is also encoded by other nucleotide sequences in the sample. The rearrangement uses TRBV5-1 and TRBJ1-1; D might be TRBD1 (5 bases). CDR1 SGHRS and CDR2 YFSETQ come from the germline V gene. Deletions cut 0 bases from V and 1 base from J, with 10 bases between. This CDR3 has 15 amino acids. The CDR3 protein is CASSLAQGPNTEAFF. The CDR3 DNA is TGCGCCAGCAGCTTGGCCCAGGGCCCGAACACTGAAGCTTTCTTT.

V gene TRBV6-5 combines with J gene TRBJ1-4, with 7 bases matching TRBD1. With V trimmed by 5 bases and J by 7 bases, 7 bases remained unmatched. This CDR3 comprises 14 residues. Germline CDR1 reads MNHEY; CDR2 reads SVGAGI. In DNA form, the CDR3 reads TGTGCCAGCAGTCCGCCGGGACAGACTGAAAAACTGTTTTTT. Its protein product is CASSPPGQTEKLFF.

The rearrangement uses TRBV9 and TRBJ1-4; a weak D match, TRBD1 (5 bases). The CDR3 spans 16 residues. V gave up 1 base and J gave up 0 bases, with 10 bases separating them. Germline values: CDR1 SGDLS, CDR2 YYNGEE. In DNA form, the CDR3 reads TGTGCCAGCAGCGTAATGGGGACGGCAACTAATGAAAAACTGTTTTTT. Translated: CASSVMGTATNEKLFF.

The chain links TRBV29-1 to TRBJ2-3; the match to TRBD2 covers 10 bases. CDR3 length: 15 amino acids. Germline lookup yields CDR1 SQVTM and CDR2 ANQGSEA. The V and J ends lost 4 bases and 1 base, in that order; junction bases with no gene match: 5. Written as DNA, the CDR3 is TGCAGCGTTGGTAGGACTAGCGGCCGCACAGATACGCAGTATTTT. Its protein product is CSVGRTSGRTDTQYF.

CDR3 region: CASSFSWNTEAFF. DNA for the CDR3: TGTGCCAGTAGTTTCTCCTGGAACACTGAAGCTTTCTTT. The J gene is TRBJ1-1, the V gene TRBV19, with D unresolved. CDR1 is LNHDA and CDR2 is SQIVND in the germline V gene (reference sequence). This CDR3 is 13 amino acids long. Deletions cut 5 bases from V and 1 base from J, with 8 bases between.

CDR3 DNA sequence: TGTGCCAGCAGTGAAGCGATCGGGGGGGACACTGAAGCTTTCTTT. Translated: CASSEAIGGDTEAFF. The chain couples TRBV6-1 to TRBJ1-1; D might be TRBD1 (5 bases). The CDR3 has 15 residues. The germline V and J ends were trimmed by 0 bases and 3 bases, with 11 bases remaining between them. Germline CDR1 and CDR2: MNHNS and SASEGT.

The genes are TRBV2 and TRBJ2-2; D is undetermined. The CDR3 sequence is 14 residues long. Trimming took off 5 bases at V and 7 bases at J, with 14 bases between the two ends. The germline gives CDR1 SNHLY, CDR2 FYNNEI. The chain's CDR3 is CASSKDAGNGELFF. DNA for the CDR3: TGTGCCAGCAGTAAAGACGCAGGCAACGGGGAGCTGTTTTTT.

The gene calls are TRBV18 and TRBJ2-7; TRBD1 agrees at 7 bases. There are 14 residues in the CDR3. With 10 bases clipped from V and 2 bases from J, the junction kept 11 bases outside the gene matches. Germline V lookup: CDR1 KGHSH, CDR2 LQKENI. The CDR3: CATTPGTGAYEQYF. CDR3 sequence (DNA): TGTGCCACCACCCCCGGAACAGGGGCCTACGAGCAGTACTTC.

The chain recombines TRBV11-2 with TRBJ2-7; D unclear. Trimming removed 0 bases at V and 3 bases at J, with 9 bases between. Germline CDR1 reads SGHAT; CDR2 reads FQNNGV. CDR3 size: 14 residues. CDR3 sequence: CASSLDRRDYEQYF. For the CDR3, the DNA is TGTGCCAGCAGCTTAGATCGTAGAGACTACGAGCAGTACTTC.

CDR3 protein: CASTETGSYEQYF. The CDR3, as DNA: TGTGCCAGCACCGAGACAGGGTCCTACGAGCAGTACTTC. The chain combines TRBV6-5 with TRBJ2-7, with 7 bases fitting TRBD1. This CDR3 has 13 residues. J was trimmed by 1 base and V by 7 bases; bases with no gene match: 4. Germline CDR1 is MNHEY and CDR2 is SVGAGI.

This clone was seen only once. This sequence joins TRBV2 and TRBJ1-1; no clear D gene. There are 14 residues in the CDR3. Between the trimmed V and J ends, which lost 3 bases and 3 bases, there was a span of 11 bases. Germline CDR1 is SNHLY and CDR2 is FYNNEI. CDR3 coding DNA: TGTGCCAGCAGTGATCTGACCCCCGACACTGAAGCTTTCTTT. Protein product: CASSDLTPDTEAFF. The full variable domain, in which reference TRBV2 and TRBJ1-1 provide the parts outside the CDR3, is EPEVTQTPSHQVTQMGQEVILRCVPISNHLYFYWYRQILGQKVEFLVSFYNNEISEKSEIFDDQFSVERPDGSNFTLKIRSTKLEDSAMYFCASSDLTPDTEAFFGQGTRLTVV.

V usage is TRBV18 and J usage is TRBJ1-1; D is uncertain. The CDR3 loop spans 13 amino acids. Germline values: CDR1 KGHSH, CDR2 LQKENI. Trimming took off 6 bases at V and 0 bases at J, with 8 bases between the two ends. CDR3 residues: CASSRQVNTEAFF. The CDR3 bases are TGTGCCAGCTCCCGCCAGGTGAACACTGAAGCTTTCTTT.

V usage is TRBV28 and J usage is TRBJ2-5, with 7 positions matching TRBD2. The germline gives CDR1 MDHEN, CDR2 SYDVKM. The CDR3 is made up of 14 amino acids. Trimming removed 6 bases from V and 7 bases from J; junction bases left unmatched: 11. The CDR3 protein is CASRLAGVGGTQYF. In DNA form, the CDR3 reads TGTGCCAGCAGATTGGCGGGGGTCGGAGGGACCCAGTACTTC.

V is TRBV19 and J is TRBJ2-3, with 9 bases that match TRBD2. Trimming took 6 bases from V and 1 from J; bases not matched to a gene: 5. The CDR3 loop spans 15 amino acids. Germline V gives CDR1 LNHDA, CDR2 SQIVND (reference sequence). The CDR3 nucleotides are TGTGCCAGTAGCACTAGCGGGCCGGGCACAGATACGCAGTATTTT. Translating gives CASSTSGPGTDTQYF.

J is TRBJ1-5 and V is TRBV19; 12 bases align to TRBD1. V was clipped by 6 bases and J by 7 bases; unmatched bases: 7. Germline assignment: CDR1 LNHDA and CDR2 SQIVND (reference sequence). CDR3 size: 15 residues. CDR3 loop: CASRVRGQGAQPQHF. The CDR3 nucleotides are TGTGCCAGTAGGGTGAGGGGACAGGGGGCACAGCCCCAGCATTTT.

V and J are TRBV5-8 and TRBJ2-5, with 10 bases aligning to TRBD1. Losses at the gene ends were 1 base for V and 1 base for J; bases not matched to a gene: 7. CDR1 and CDR2 from the germline V gene are SGHTS and YDEGEE. CDR3 length: 17 amino acids. The CDR3 DNA follows: TGTGCCAGCAGCTTGTTAATGGGGACAGGGGTCCAAGAGACCCAGTACTTC. Amino acids: CASSLLMGTGVQETQYF.

This clone was observed a handful of times. CDR3 amino acids: CASSDSHRANYQPQHF. DNA for the CDR3: TGTGCCAGCAGTGACTCGCACAGAGCGAACTATCAGCCCCAGCATTTT. The V call is TRBV6-4, the J call TRBJ1-5, with unresolved D. The length of the CDR3 is 16 residues. CDR1 and CDR2 (germline): MRHNA, SNTAGT. With 0 bases removed from V and 5 bases from J, the gap between germline ends came to 14 bases.

This chain uses TRBV7-9 with TRBJ2-5; 8 nucleotides agree with TRBD1. The CDR3 runs 16 residues. Germline CDR1 and CDR2: SEHNR and FQNEAQ (reference sequence). The ends lost 2 bases at V and 2 bases at J; junction bases unmatched: 7. The chain's CDR3 is CASSLLGQALQETQYF. The CDR3 DNA reads as TGTGCCAGCAGCTTATTGGGACAGGCCTTACAAGAGACCCAGTACTTC.

The chain couples TRBV19 to TRBJ1-2; 7 bases align to TRBD1. J was trimmed by 4 bases and V by 4 bases; bases with no gene match: 12. This CDR3 spans 16 amino acids. Germline loops: CDR1 LNHDA, CDR2 SQIVND (reference sequence). The CDR3: CASSKQTGTAFYGYTF. The CDR3 nucleotides are TGTGCCAGTAGTAAACAGACCGGGACAGCCTTCTATGGCTACACCTTC.

This clone was recorded a few times. This chain connects TRBV2 to TRBJ2-1; the match to TRBD1 covers 8 bases. V lost 8 bases and J lost 5; bases outside the gene matches: 17. Germline V gene lookup returns CDR1 SNHLY and CDR2 FYNNEI. The length of the CDR3 is 17 residues. The CDR3 sequence: CASYPIPGTGSNNEQFF. CDR3 in DNA: TGTGCCAGCTATCCAATACCCGGGACAGGATCTAACAATGAGCAGTTCTTC.